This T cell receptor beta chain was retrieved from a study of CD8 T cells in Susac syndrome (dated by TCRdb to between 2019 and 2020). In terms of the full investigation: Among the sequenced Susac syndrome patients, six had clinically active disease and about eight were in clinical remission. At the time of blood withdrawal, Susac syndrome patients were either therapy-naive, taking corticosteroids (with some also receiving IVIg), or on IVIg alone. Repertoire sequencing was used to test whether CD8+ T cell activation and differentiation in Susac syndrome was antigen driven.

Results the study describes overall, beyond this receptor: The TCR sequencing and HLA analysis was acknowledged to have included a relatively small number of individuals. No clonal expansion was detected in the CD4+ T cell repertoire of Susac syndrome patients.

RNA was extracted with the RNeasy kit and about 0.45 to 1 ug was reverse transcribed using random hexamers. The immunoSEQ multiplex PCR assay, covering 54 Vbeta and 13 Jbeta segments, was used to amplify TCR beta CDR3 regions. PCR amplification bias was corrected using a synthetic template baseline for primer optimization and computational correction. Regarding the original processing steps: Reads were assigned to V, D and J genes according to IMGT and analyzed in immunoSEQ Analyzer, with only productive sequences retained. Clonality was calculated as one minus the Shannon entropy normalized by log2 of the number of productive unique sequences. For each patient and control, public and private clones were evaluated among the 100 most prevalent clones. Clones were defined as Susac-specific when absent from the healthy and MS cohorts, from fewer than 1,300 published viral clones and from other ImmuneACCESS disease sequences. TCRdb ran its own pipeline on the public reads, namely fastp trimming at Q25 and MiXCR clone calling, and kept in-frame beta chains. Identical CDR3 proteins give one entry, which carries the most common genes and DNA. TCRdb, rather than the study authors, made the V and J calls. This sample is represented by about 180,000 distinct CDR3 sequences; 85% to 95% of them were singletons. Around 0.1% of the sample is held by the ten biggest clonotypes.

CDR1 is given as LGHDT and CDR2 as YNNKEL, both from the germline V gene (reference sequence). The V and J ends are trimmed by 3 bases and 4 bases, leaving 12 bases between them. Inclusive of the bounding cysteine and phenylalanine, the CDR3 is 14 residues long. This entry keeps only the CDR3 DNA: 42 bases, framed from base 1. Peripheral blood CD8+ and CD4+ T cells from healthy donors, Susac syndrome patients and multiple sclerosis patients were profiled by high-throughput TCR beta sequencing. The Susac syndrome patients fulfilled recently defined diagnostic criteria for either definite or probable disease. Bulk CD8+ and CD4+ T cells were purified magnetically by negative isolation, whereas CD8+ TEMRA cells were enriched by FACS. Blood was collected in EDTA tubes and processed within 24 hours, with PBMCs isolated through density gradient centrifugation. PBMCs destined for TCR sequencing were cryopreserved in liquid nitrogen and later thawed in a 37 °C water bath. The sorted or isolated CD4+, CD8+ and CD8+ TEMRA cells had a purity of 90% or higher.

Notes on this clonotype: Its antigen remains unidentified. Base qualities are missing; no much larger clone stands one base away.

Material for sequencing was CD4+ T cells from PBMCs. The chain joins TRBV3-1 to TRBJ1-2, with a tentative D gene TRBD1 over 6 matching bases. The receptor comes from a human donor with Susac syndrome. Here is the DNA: TGTGCCAGCAGCCACCGACAGGACCTCTATGGCTACACCTTC. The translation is CASSHRQDLYGYTF. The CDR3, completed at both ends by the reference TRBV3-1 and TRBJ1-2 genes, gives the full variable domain DTAVSQTPKYLVTQMGNDKSIKCEQNLGHDTMYWYKQDSKKFLKIMFSYNNKELIINETVPNRFSPKSPDKAHLNLHINSLELGDSAVYFCASSHRQDLYGYTFGSGTRLTVV.